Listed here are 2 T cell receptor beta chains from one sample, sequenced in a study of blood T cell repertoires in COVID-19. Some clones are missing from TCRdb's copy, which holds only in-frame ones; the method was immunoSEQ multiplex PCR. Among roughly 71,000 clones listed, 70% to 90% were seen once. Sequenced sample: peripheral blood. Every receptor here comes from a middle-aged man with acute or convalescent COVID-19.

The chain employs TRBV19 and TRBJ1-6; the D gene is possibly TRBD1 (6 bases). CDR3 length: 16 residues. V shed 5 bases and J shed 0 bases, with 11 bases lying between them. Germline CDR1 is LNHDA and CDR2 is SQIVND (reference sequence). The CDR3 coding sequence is TGTGCCAGTAGTTACGCAGGGGTCTCCTATAATTCACCCCTCCACTTT. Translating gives CASSYAGVSYNSPLHF.

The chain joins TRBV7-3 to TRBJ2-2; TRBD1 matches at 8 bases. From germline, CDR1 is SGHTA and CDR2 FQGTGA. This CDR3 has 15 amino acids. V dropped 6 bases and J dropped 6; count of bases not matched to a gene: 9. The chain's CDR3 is CASRAGTGSSGELFF. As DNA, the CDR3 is TGTGCCAGCAGGGCCGGGACAGGTAGCTCCGGGGAGCTGTTTTTT.